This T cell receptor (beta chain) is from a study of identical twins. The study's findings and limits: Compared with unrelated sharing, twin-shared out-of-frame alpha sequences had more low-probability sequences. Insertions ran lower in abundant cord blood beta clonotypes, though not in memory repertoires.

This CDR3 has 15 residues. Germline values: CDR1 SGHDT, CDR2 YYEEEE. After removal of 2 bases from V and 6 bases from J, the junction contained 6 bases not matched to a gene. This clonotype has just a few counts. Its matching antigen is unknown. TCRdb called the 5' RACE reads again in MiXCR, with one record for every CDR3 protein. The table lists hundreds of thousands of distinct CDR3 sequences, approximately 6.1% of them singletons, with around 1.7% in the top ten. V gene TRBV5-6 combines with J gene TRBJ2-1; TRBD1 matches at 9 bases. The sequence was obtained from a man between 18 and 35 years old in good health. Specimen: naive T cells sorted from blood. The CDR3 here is CASSFGQGTGNEQFF. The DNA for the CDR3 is TGTGCCAGCAGCTTCGGACAGGGGACAGGCAATGAGCAGTTCTTC.